This paragraph reports one T cell receptor (beta chain). The antigen is unknown. As handled by the study authors: Filtering of immunoSEQ junctional sequences could not match full-length read filtering. TCRdb keeps only in-frame clones here, not all; method: immunoSEQ multiplex PCR. That table furnishes V, J and clone size, whereas the DNA furnished D and trimming. The data contain about 1 million clones, about three quarters of them singletons. The data derive from a study of shared clonotypes between healthy human individuals. Overall study findings and caveats: Sampling involved blood alone; tissue repertoires likely differ. Clonotypes which were not shared had lower generation probabilities than clonotypes that all four donors shared.

J was trimmed by 0 bases and V by 4 bases; bases with no gene match: 10. Germline V CDR1 and CDR2: SGHRS, YFSETQ. CDR3 length: 18 residues. The sequencing sample was made of memory CD4+ T cells sorted from blood. Subset meaning: CD45RA-negative fraction. The rearrangement links TRBV5-1 to TRBJ2-1; 10 bases are shared with TRBD2. The sequence was collected from a man aged 18 to 35 in good health. The CDR3 DNA reads TGCGCCAGCAGCGATCGGACTAGCGGACGGAGCTCCTACAATGAGCAGTTCTTC. Residues: CASSDRTSGRSSYNEQFF.